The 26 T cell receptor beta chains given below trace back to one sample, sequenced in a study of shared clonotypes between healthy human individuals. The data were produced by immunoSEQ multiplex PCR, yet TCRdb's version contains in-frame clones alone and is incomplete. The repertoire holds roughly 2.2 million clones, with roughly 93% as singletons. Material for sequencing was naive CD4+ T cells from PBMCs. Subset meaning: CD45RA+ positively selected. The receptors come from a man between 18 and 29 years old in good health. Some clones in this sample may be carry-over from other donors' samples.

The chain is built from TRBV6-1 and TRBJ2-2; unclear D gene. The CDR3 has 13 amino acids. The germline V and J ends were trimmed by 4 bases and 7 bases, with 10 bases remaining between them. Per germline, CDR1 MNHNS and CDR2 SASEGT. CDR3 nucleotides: TGTGCCAGCAGTGGGACCTTCCTCGGGGAGCTGTTTTTT. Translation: CASSGTFLGELFF.

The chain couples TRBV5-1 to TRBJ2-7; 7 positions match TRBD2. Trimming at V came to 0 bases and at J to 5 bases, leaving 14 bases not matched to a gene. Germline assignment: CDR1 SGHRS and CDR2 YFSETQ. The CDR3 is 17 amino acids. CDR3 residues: CASSLGPRGGSIHEQYF. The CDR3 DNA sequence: TGCGCCAGCAGCTTGGGCCCTCGGGGCGGGAGTATCCACGAGCAGTACTTC.

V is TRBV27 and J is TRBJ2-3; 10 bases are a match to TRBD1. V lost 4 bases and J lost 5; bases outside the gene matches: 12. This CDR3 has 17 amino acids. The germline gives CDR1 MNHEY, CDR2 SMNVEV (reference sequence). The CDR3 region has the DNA TGTGCCAGCAGTTCCCGTCGGACAGGGGGATACGTAGATACGCAGTATTTT. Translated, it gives CASSSRRTGGYVDTQYF.

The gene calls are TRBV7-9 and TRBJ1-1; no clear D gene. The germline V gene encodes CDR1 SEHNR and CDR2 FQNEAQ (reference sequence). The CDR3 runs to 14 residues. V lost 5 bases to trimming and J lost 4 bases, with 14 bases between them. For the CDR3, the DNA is TGTGCCAGCAGCCGACCGGGAGGGCTCACTGAAGCTTTCTTT. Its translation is CASSRPGGLTEAFF.

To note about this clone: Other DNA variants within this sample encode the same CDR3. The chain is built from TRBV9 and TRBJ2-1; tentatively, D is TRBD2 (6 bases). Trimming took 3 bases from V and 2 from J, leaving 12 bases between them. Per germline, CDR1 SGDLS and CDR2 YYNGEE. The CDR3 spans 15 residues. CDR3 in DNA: TGTGCCAGCAGCGCGACTAGTGGCGCCTACAATGAGCAGTTCTTC. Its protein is CASSATSGAYNEQFF.

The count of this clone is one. DNA of the CDR3: TGTGCCAGTACCCCAGTTGGCGAGGGACAGGGGCGCAAGACCCAGTACTTC. Amino acids: CASTPVGEGQGRKTQYF. V is TRBV19 and J is TRBJ2-5; the match to TRBD1 covers 10 bases. V trimming: 7 bases; J trimming: 6 bases; junction bases outside the gene matches: 17. Per the germline V gene, CDR1 is LNHDA and CDR2 is SQIVND (reference sequence). The CDR3 has 17 amino acids.

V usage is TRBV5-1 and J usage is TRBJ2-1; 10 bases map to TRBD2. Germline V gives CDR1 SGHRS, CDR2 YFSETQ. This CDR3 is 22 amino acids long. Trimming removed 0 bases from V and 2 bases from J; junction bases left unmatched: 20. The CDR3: CASSLAGLRRAGGPGPYNEQFF. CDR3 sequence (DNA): TGCGCCAGCAGCTTGGCGGGCCTTCGGAGAGCGGGAGGGCCGGGGCCCTACAATGAGCAGTTCTTC.

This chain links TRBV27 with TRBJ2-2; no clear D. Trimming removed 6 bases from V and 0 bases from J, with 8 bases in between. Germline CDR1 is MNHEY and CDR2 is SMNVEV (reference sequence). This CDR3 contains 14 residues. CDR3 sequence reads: CASSSYSNTGELFF. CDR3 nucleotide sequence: TGTGCCAGCAGCAGTTATTCGAACACCGGGGAGCTGTTTTTT.

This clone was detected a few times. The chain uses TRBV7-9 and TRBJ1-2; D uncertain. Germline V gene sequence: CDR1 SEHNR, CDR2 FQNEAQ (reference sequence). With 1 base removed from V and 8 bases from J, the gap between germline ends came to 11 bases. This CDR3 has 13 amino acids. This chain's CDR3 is CASSLDVVRGYTF. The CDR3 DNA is TGTGCCAGCAGCTTAGATGTGGTGAGGGGCTACACCTTC.

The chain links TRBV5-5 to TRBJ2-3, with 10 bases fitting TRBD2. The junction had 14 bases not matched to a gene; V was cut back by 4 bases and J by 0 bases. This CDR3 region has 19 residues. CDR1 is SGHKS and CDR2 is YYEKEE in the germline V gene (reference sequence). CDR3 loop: CASSAVRLAGWASTDTQYF. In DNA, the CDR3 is TGTGCCAGCAGCGCCGTGAGACTAGCGGGTTGGGCTAGCACAGATACGCAGTATTTT.

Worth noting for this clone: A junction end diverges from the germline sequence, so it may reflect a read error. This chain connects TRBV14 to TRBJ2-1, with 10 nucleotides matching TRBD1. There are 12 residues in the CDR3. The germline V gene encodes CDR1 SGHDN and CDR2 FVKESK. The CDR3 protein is CASSQDQTGGVF. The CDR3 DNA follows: TGTGCCAGCAGCCAAGATCAGACAGGGGGCGTCTTC.

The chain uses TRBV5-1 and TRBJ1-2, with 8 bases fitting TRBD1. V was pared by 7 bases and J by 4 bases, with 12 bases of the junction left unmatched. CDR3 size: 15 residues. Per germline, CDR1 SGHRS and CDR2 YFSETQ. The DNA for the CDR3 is TGCGCCAGCCACGGACAGGGTGGATCGGCCTATGGCTACACCTTC. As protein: CASHGQGGSAYGYTF.

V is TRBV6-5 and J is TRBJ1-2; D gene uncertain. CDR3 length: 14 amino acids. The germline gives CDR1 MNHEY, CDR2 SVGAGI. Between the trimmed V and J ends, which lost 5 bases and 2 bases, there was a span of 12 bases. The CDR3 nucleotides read TGTGCCAGCAGTCGACCATGGGGAAACTATGGCTACACCTTC. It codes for CASSRPWGNYGYTF.

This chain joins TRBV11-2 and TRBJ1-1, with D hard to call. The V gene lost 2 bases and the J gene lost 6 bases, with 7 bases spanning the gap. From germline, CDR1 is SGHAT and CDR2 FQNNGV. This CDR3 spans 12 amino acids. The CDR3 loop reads CASSLLAPEAFF. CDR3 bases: TGTGCCAGCAGCTTATTGGCCCCTGAAGCTTTCTTT.

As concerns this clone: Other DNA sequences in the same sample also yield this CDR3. DNA for the CDR3: TGCGCCAGCAGCTTGGAAGGGGCCCGATATGGCTACACCTTC. It codes for CASSLEGARYGYTF. J is TRBJ1-2 and V is TRBV5-1, with D tentatively TRBD1 (5 bases). Germline CDR1 SGHRS, CDR2 YFSETQ. The V end was cut by 0 bases, the J end by 5 bases, with 11 bases between. The CDR3 runs 14 residues.

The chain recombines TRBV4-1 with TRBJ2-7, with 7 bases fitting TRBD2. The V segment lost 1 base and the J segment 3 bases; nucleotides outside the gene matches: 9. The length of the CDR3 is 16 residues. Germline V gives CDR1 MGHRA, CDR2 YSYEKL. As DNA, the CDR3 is TGCGCCAGCAGCCAAGCAGGCGGGAGCCCATTCTACGAGCAGTACTTC. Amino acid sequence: CASSQAGGSPFYEQYF.

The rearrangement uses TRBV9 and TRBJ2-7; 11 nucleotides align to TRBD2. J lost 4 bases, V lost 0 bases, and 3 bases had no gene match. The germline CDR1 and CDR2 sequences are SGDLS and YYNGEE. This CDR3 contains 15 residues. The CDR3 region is CASSVESSGRYEQYF. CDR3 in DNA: TGTGCCAGCAGCGTAGAGTCTAGCGGGAGGTACGAGCAGTACTTC.

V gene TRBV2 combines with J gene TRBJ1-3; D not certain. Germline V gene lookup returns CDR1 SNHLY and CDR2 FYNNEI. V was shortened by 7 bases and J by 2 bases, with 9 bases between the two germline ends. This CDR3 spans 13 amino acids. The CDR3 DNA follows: TGTGCCAGCACCCAACGGACTGGAAACACCATATATTTT. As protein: CASTQRTGNTIYF.

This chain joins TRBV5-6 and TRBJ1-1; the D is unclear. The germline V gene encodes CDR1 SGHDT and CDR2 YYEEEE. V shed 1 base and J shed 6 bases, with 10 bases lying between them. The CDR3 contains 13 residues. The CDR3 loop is CASSLMRFPEAFF. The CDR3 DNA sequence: TGTGCCAGCAGCTTGATGAGGTTCCCTGAAGCTTTCTTT.

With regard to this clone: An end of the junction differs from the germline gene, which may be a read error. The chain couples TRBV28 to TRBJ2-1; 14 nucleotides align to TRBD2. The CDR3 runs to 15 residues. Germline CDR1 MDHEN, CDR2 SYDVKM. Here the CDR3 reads CASSPGLAGDSPLIF. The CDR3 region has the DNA TGTGCCAGCAGTCCGGGACTAGCGGGAGATTCCCCGTTGATCTTC.

In nucleotides, the CDR3 is TGTGCCAGCAGTCTATACAGCCTGGGGGAGACCCAGTACTTC. Translating gives CASSLYSLGETQYF. The chain joins TRBV28 to TRBJ2-5; D not resolved. V gave up 5 bases and J gave up 5 bases, with 15 bases separating them. Germline lookup yields CDR1 MDHEN and CDR2 SYDVKM. CDR3 length: 14 residues.

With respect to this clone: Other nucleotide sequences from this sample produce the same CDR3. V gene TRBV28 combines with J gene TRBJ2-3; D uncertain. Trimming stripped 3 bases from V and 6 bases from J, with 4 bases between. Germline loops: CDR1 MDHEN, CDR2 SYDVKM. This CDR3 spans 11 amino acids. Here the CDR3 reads CASSFGDTQYF. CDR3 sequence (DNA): TGTGCCAGCAGTTTCGGGGATACGCAGTATTTT.

The DNA for the CDR3 is TGCAGCGTTGGAGGCTCGGGGGAGAGAACATTTGGAAACACCATATATTTT. Amino acids: CSVGGSGERTFGNTIYF. The V call is TRBV29-1, the J call TRBJ1-3; D may be TRBD1 (5 bases). The V end was cut by 4 bases, the J end by 3 bases, with 22 bases between. This CDR3 is built from 17 residues. Per the germline V gene, CDR1 is SQVTM and CDR2 is ANQGSEA. Supplemented by reference TRBV29-1 and TRBJ1-3, the full variable domain reads SAVISQKPSRDICQRGTSLTIQCQVDSQVTMMFWYRQQPGQSLTLIATANQGSEATYESGFVIDKFPISRPNLTFSTLTVSNMSPEDSSIYLCSVGGSGERTFGNTIYFGEGSWLTVV.

The CDR3 here is CSVGGAASGANVLTF. The CDR3 nucleotides are TGCAGCGTTGGAGGGGCGGCCTCTGGGGCCAACGTCCTGACTTTC. The chain employs TRBV29-1 and TRBJ2-6; D may match TRBD1 or TRBD2 (5 bases each). Germline loops: CDR1 SQVTM, CDR2 ANQGSEA. The CDR3 loop spans 15 amino acids. Trimming left V 4 bases short and J 0 bases short, with 10 bases between.

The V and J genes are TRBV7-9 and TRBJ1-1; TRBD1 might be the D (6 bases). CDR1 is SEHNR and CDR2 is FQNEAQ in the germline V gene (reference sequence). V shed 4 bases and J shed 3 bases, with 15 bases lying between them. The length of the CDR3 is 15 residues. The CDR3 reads CASSSRKGGDTEAFF. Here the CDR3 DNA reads TGTGCCAGCAGCTCACGCAAGGGGGGGGACACTGAAGCTTTCTTT.

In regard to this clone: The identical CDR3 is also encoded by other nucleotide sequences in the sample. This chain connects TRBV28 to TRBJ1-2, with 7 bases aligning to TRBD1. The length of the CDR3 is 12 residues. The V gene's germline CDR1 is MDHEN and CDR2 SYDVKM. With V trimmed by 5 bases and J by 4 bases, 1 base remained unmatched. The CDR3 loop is CASSNRGYGYTF. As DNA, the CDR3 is TGTGCCAGCAGTAACAGGGGCTATGGCTACACCTTC.